One sample yielded the 15 T cell receptor beta chains listed below, sequenced in a study of glioma-infiltrating T cells. Amplification of TCR alpha and beta CDR3 regions from RNA used iRepertoire nested multiplex PCR. A single record per CDR3 protein comes from TCRdb applying MiXCR to the multiplex PCR reads. The sample has about 130,000 distinct CDR3 sequences; roughly 25% are singletons. Sequenced sample: glioma tissue, nonneoplastic brain tissue, or PBMCs (not recorded which). The receptor source for this set is a human donor with low-grade glioma or glioblastoma, undergoing nonglioma brain surgery, or in good health (not recorded which).

The chain is built from TRBV6-2 or TRBV6-3 and TRBJ2-4; D is possibly TRBD1 (5 bases). CDR1 MNHEY and CDR2 SVGEGT come from the germline V gene. The CDR3 contains 14 residues. With 5 bases removed from V and 3 bases from J, the gap between germline ends came to 11 bases. The CDR3: CASSPARGKNIQYF. CDR3 bases: TGTGCCAGCAGTCCCGCTAGGGGCAAAAACATTCAGTACTTC.

A remark on this clonotype: The junction departs from germline at one end; a sequencing error may be responsible. The chain carries TRBV28 and TRBJ2-3, with D perhaps matching TRBD2 (5 bases). The CDR3 consists of 17 residues. Per germline, CDR1 MDHEN and CDR2 SYDVKM. The CDR3 loop is CARRSSAPRGRAPPPSF. CDR3 DNA sequence: TGTGCCCGCCGTTCTTCCGCGCCTCGCGGGCGGGCCCCTCCGCCGTCTTTT.

This clonotype was observed many times. This chain joins TRBV18 and TRBJ2-2; D remains unclear. CDR1 and CDR2 (germline): KGHSH, LQKENI. The length of the CDR3 is 14 residues. V was shortened by 8 bases and J by 0 bases, with 10 bases between the two germline ends. The CDR3 sequence is CASTQNANTGELFF. The DNA for the CDR3 is TGTGCCAGCACCCAGAACGCGAACACCGGGGAGCTGTTTTTT.

This clonotype was observed many times. This chain uses TRBV12-3 or TRBV12-4 with TRBJ2-5; tentatively, D is TRBD1 (6 bases). This CDR3 is built from 14 residues. V lost 2 bases, J lost 0 bases, and 7 bases lay in between. In DNA form, the CDR3 reads TGTGCCAGCAGTTTACAGGGGAACCAAGAGACCCAGTACTTC. Protein product: CASSLQGNQETQYF.

This clonotype was observed at least ten times. The gene calls are TRBV4-3 and TRBJ1-5; D gene unclear. Deletions cut 0 bases from V and 3 bases from J, with 9 bases between. CDR1 and CDR2 (germline): LGHNA, YSLEER. The CDR3 runs to 15 residues. This chain's CDR3 is CASSQDPDNNQPQHF. The CDR3 nucleotides are TGCGCCAGCAGCCAAGACCCCGACAACAATCAGCCCCAGCATTTT.

With respect to this clonotype: This may arise from a read error, as a much more abundant clone is one base away. The V gene is TRBV20-1, the J gene TRBJ2-7; TRBD1 agrees at 9 bases. Germline V lookup: CDR1 DFQATT, CDR2 SNEGSKA (reference sequence). The CDR3 spans 15 residues. The CDR3 DNA reads TGCGGTGCTAGAAAGGACAGGGGAGTGGGCTACGAGCAGTACTTC. Translation: CGARKDRGVGYEQYF.

This clonotype appeared many times. The chain combines TRBV28 with TRBJ2-5; D is possibly TRBD2 (8 bases). Germline V CDR1 and CDR2: MDHEN, SYDVKM. V lost 2 bases and J lost 14, with 18 bases in between. This CDR3 spans 13 amino acids. DNA of the CDR3: TGTGCCAGCAGTTTAACTCCCGGGAGGGGGCTCTACTTC. Protein product: CASSLTPGRGLYF.

The gene calls are TRBV11-1 and TRBJ2-7; TRBD2 matches 14 bases. Germline assignment: CDR1 SGHAT and CDR2 FQDESV (reference sequence). The V segment lost 4 bases and the J segment 0 bases; nucleotides outside the gene matches: 11. CDR3 length: 19 residues. The CDR3 bases are TGTGCCAGCAGCTCACCTACCGGGACTAGCGGGAGAACCTCCTACGAGCAGTACTTC. Protein sequence: CASSSPTGTSGRTSYEQYF.

On this clonotype itself: This sequence may be a read error, since a much larger clone differs from it by one base. This rearrangement joins TRBV7-6 to TRBJ2-5, with D hard to call. The CDR3 contains 16 residues. Germline assignment: CDR1 SGHVS and CDR2 FNYEAQ. The CDR3 protein is CASTPGGSPSLKTQYF. The CDR3 DNA follows: TGTGCTAGCACCCCGGGTGGAAGTCCCTCTCTAAAGACCCAGTACTTC.

Details on this clonotype: Relative to the germline gene, one junction end is altered; a read error may explain this. The V call is TRBV7-6, the J call TRBJ2-3; perhaps D is TRBD1 or TRBD2 (5 bases each). CDR1 SGHVS and CDR2 FNYEAQ come from the germline V gene. The CDR3 consists of 14 residues. The CDR3 reads CASGLFRGTDAQYF. The DNA for the CDR3 is TGTGCCAGCGGCTTATTCCGGGGCACAGATGCGCAGTATTTT.

This clonotype was detected ten times or more. The chain carries TRBV6-2 or TRBV6-3 and TRBJ2-3, with 7 nucleotides matching TRBD2. Germline trimming cut 0 bases from V and 3 bases from J; bases unmatched to any gene: 9. This CDR3 contains 17 residues. The germline V gene encodes CDR1 MNHEY and CDR2 SVGEGT. The CDR3 DNA is TGTGCCAGCAGTTACTCGCCGAGCGGGACGTTAACAGATACGCAGTATTTT. Translation: CASSYSPSGTLTDTQYF.

The V gene is TRBV5-8, the J gene TRBJ1-4, with 10 bases fitting TRBD1. V trimming: 4 bases; J trimming: 5 bases; junction bases outside the gene matches: 5. The CDR3 spans 15 residues. Germline V CDR1 and CDR2: SGHTS, YDEGEE. This CDR3 is CASSQRTGGNEKLFF. CDR3 coding DNA: TGTGCCAGCAGCCAACGGACAGGGGGGAATGAAAAACTGTTTTTT.

This clonotype has a count of ten or more. The CDR3 is CSVRQAVNTEAFF. The CDR3 nucleotides read TGCAGCGTGAGACAAGCCGTGAACACTGAAGCTTTCTTT. The genes are TRBV29-1 and TRBJ1-1; D is unclear. This CDR3 contains 13 residues. The V gene lost 6 bases and the J gene lost 0 bases, with 11 bases spanning the gap. Germline V CDR1 and CDR2: SQVTM, ANQGSEA.

The chain recombines TRBV29-1 with TRBJ2-7, with D perhaps matching TRBD2 (6 bases). Germline values: CDR1 SQVTM, CDR2 ANQGSEA. The CDR3 has 13 amino acids. Trimming took 7 bases from V and 5 from J, leaving 18 bases between them. The CDR3 coding sequence is TGCAGCGCTGACGGGGGAAATCTTAACGAGCAGTACTTC. Its translation is CSADGGNLNEQYF.

This clonotype was counted at least ten times. This chain connects TRBV4-3 to TRBJ2-3; D gene ambiguous. Germline V gene data show CDR1 as LGHNA and CDR2 as YSLEER. Trimming shortened V by 0 bases and J by 3 bases, and 13 bases separated the two germline ends. The CDR3 runs to 16 residues. The CDR3 loop is CASSQEGGGGTDTQYF. The CDR3 DNA sequence: TGCGCCAGCAGCCAAGAAGGCGGCGGCGGTACAGATACGCAGTATTTT.